These 30 T cell receptor beta chains were sequenced from one sample in a study of PD-1 blockade in classical Hodgkin lymphoma. Noted time point: cycle 4 day 1 (C4D1), after five to seven weeks of nivolumab. Relapse was seen in all patients after autologous stem cell transplantation, and brentuximab vedotin exposure was variable. The repertoire was sequenced with immunoSEQ multiplex PCR; TCRdb's copy has only in-frame clones and lacks some. The table records some 39,000 clones, more than 70% of them present only once. The sample in question was peripheral blood mononuclear cells (PBMCs), obtained before the fourth cycle of nivolumab. The receptors come from a human donor with classical Hodgkin lymphoma.

The CDR3 DNA reads as TGCGCCAGCAGCGCCGAGAGCTCCTATAATTCACCCCTCCACTTT. It codes for CASSAESSYNSPLHF. The J gene is TRBJ1-6, the V gene TRBV5-1; no firm D call. The CDR3 loop spans 15 amino acids. The germline V gene encodes CDR1 SGHRS and CDR2 YFSETQ. Trimming removed 4 bases at V and 0 bases at J, with 8 bases between.

The V call is TRBV7-2, the J call TRBJ2-7; D is unresolved. Trimming shortened V by 4 bases and J by 3 bases, and 4 bases separated the two germline ends. The CDR3 is made up of 11 amino acids. From germline, CDR1 is SGHTA and CDR2 FQGNSA. The CDR3 loop is CASSYHYEQYF. DNA for the CDR3: TGTGCCAGCAGCTATCACTACGAGCAGTACTTC. Using reference TRBV7-2 and TRBJ2-7 for the parts outside the CDR3, the full variable domain is GAGVSQSPSNKVTEKGKDVELRCDPISGHTALYWYRQSLGQGLEFLIYFQGNSAPDKSGLPSDRFSAERTGGSVSTLTIQRTQQEDSAVYLCASSYHYEQYFGPGTRLTVT.

The rearrangement uses TRBV2 and TRBJ2-3; D is undetermined. This CDR3 is 15 amino acids long. CDR1 and CDR2 (germline): SNHLY, FYNNEI. The V end lost 1 base, the J end lost 2 bases, and 10 bases lay between the germline ends. CDR3 loop: CASSEGHPATDTQYF. Written as DNA, the CDR3 is TGTGCCAGCAGTGAAGGGCATCCTGCCACAGATACGCAGTATTTT.

V gene TRBV11-3 combines with J gene TRBJ1-6, with D hard to call. The CDR3 spans 14 residues. Germline V lookup: CDR1 SGHNT, CDR2 YENEEA. V was cut by 7 bases and J by 6 bases, with 13 bases left in between. CDR3 in amino acids: CASTPRGLNSPLHF. As DNA, the CDR3 is TGTGCCAGCACTCCCCGCGGCCTTAATTCACCCCTCCACTTT.

This rearrangement joins TRBV7-8 to TRBJ2-1; D is ambiguous. Trimming removed 5 bases at V and 6 bases at J, with 8 bases between. The germline gives CDR1 SGHVS, CDR2 FQNEAQ. The CDR3 length is 12 residues. CDR3 loop: CASSQDGNEQFF. The CDR3 bases are TGTGCCAGCAGCCAAGACGGCAATGAGCAGTTCTTC.

The rearrangement uses TRBV20-1 and TRBJ1-2, with unresolved D. Germline CDR1 DFQATT, CDR2 SNEGSKA (reference sequence). The CDR3 sequence is 11 residues long. CDR3 loop: CTLPGVGGYTF. The CDR3 nucleotides are TGCACCCTCCCCGGGGTAGGCGGCTACACCTTC.

The chain employs TRBV2 and TRBJ1-3; D is perhaps TRBD1 (5 bases). In germline, CDR1 is SNHLY, CDR2 FYNNEI. The germline V and J ends were trimmed by 4 bases and 5 bases, with 18 bases remaining between them. The CDR3 length is 16 residues. In DNA form, the CDR3 reads TGTGCCAGCAGTGTGGAGGGAGGGACCCTTCGAAACACCATATATTTT. This gives the protein CASSVEGGTLRNTIYF.

The V gene is TRBV6-6, the J gene TRBJ2-7; either TRBD1 or TRBD2 may fit D (5 bases each). The CDR3 covers 14 residues. In germline, CDR1 is MNHNY, CDR2 SVGAGI (reference sequence). With 3 bases removed from V and 1 base from J, the gap between germline ends came to 10 bases. The CDR3 DNA is TGTGCCAGCAGTTATAGAGGGGAGTCCTACGAGCAGTACTTC. Its translation is CASSYRGESYEQYF.

The chain recombines TRBV6-5 with TRBJ2-7; D not certain. The CDR3 spans 12 residues. Germline V gene sequence: CDR1 MNHEY, CDR2 SVGAGI. V gave up 2 bases and J gave up 3 bases, with 5 bases separating them. DNA of the CDR3: TGTGCCAGCAGTTACAACGGCTACGAGCAGTACTTC. Translation: CASSYNGYEQYF.

The chain is built from TRBV5-1 and TRBJ1-3; no firm D call. V lost 3 bases and J lost 0, with 10 bases in between. The germline V gene has CDR1 SGHRS and CDR2 YFSETQ. CDR3 length: 15 amino acids. In nucleotides, the CDR3 is TGCGCCAGCAGCTCGGGTCACAGCTCTGGAAACACCATATATTTT. It translates to CASSSGHSSGNTIYF.

The V gene is TRBV9, the J gene TRBJ1-2; D remains ambiguous. V lost 0 bases and J lost 4, with 10 bases in between. Germline V gene data show CDR1 as SGDLS and CDR2 as YYNGEE. This CDR3 contains 14 residues. The CDR3 loop reads CASSVAESPYGYTF. The CDR3 nucleotides read TGTGCCAGCAGCGTAGCCGAGAGCCCCTATGGCTACACCTTC.

This clone was recorded only once. V usage is TRBV6-1 and J usage is TRBJ2-7; 8 bases align to TRBD1. The junction had 4 bases not matched to a gene; V was cut back by 1 base and J by 11 bases. The CDR3 runs 12 residues. CDR1 and CDR2 from the germline V gene are MNHNS and SASEGT. This chain's CDR3 is CASSEGNRGKYF. The CDR3 DNA is TGTGCCAGCAGTGAAGGTAACAGGGGGAAGTACTTC.

The chain is built from TRBV5-1 and TRBJ2-4; 7 positions agree with TRBD1. J was trimmed by 5 bases and V by 4 bases; bases with no gene match: 6. This CDR3 comprises 14 residues. CDR1 SGHRS and CDR2 YFSETQ come from the germline V gene. CDR3 sequence: CASSPLGTENIQYF. The CDR3 bases are TGCGCCAGCAGCCCGCTGGGGACAGAAAACATTCAGTACTTC.

This chain uses TRBV19 with TRBJ2-5, with 10 nucleotides matching TRBD1. The V gene's germline CDR1 is LNHDA and CDR2 SQIVND (reference sequence). Trimming at V came to 7 bases and at J to 7 bases, leaving 9 bases not matched to a gene. The length of the CDR3 is 14 residues. CDR3 DNA sequence: TGTGCCAGTACCTTGGGACAGGGGCTGGGGACCCAGTACTTC. Encoded protein: CASTLGQGLGTQYF. The entire variable domain, with the rest obtained from reference TRBV19 and TRBJ2-5, is as follows: DGGITQSPKYLFRKEGQNVTLSCEQNLNHDAMYWYRQDPGQGLRLIYYSQIVNDFQKGDIAEGYSVSREKKESFPLTVTSAQKNPTAFYLCASTLGQGLGTQYFGPGTRLLVL.

The rearrangement joins TRBV28 to TRBJ1-6; 7 nucleotides align to TRBD1. This CDR3 is built from 14 residues. The ends lost 5 bases at V and 10 bases at J; junction bases unmatched: 8. From germline, CDR1 is MDHEN and CDR2 SYDVKM. In DNA form, the CDR3 reads TGTGCCAGCAGTGACATAGGGGGCGCATCACCCCTCCACTTT. This encodes CASSDIGGASPLHF.

The chain carries TRBV5-8 and TRBJ1-4; D is unclear. From germline, CDR1 is SGHTS and CDR2 YDEGEE. The CDR3 consists of 15 residues. Trimming took 7 bases from V and 0 from J, leaving 13 bases between them. CDR3 loop: CASSAQSATNEKLFF. The CDR3 DNA reads as TGTGCCAGCTCCGCCCAGTCGGCAACTAATGAAAAACTGTTTTTT.

This chain's CDR3 is CAIRMDRGENSPLHF. The CDR3, as DNA: TGTGCCATCAGGATGGACAGGGGAGAGAATTCACCCCTCCACTTT. The chain is built from TRBV10-3 and TRBJ1-6, with 9 nucleotides matching TRBD1. The V gene's germline CDR1 is ENHRY and CDR2 SYGVKD. The V segment lost 6 bases and the J segment 7 bases; nucleotides outside the gene matches: 7. There are 15 residues in the CDR3.

The J gene is TRBJ2-7, the V gene TRBV11-3; TRBD1 aligns across 7 bases. The germline CDR1 and CDR2 sequences are SGHNT and YENEEA. The CDR3 has 14 residues. V lost 5 bases to trimming and J lost 2 bases; unmatched junction nucleotides: 6. The chain's CDR3 is CASSQGQPPYEQYF. In DNA form, the CDR3 reads TGTGCCAGCAGCCAGGGACAGCCTCCCTACGAGCAGTACTTC.

The chain joins TRBV5-3 to TRBJ2-7, with D hard to call. TRBV5-3 counts as an open reading frame of uncertain function. The V and J ends lost 4 bases and 10 bases respectively, with 21 bases between them. This CDR3 region has 14 residues. This chain's CDR3 is CARSVAESLRCQYF. The CDR3 DNA reads TGTGCCAGAAGCGTTGCTGAGTCTCTACGATGCCAGTACTTC.

The CDR3 nucleotides read TGTGCCAGCAGCCCGGGACTAGCGGGACTCCGGGAGACCCAGTACTTC. Protein: CASSPGLAGLRETQYF. The J gene is TRBJ2-5, the V gene TRBV7-2; the match to TRBD2 covers 13 bases. After removal of 5 bases from V and 5 bases from J, the junction contained 8 bases not matched to a gene. The germline V gene has CDR1 SGHTA and CDR2 FQGNSA. CDR3 size: 16 residues.

This chain connects TRBV6-4 to TRBJ2-6; 7 nucleotides line up with TRBD1. V lost 10 bases to trimming and J lost 0 bases; unmatched junction nucleotides: 3. Germline CDR1 MRHNA, CDR2 SNTAGT. CDR3 size: 14 residues. CDR3: CATRQGSGANVLTF. The DNA for the CDR3 is TGTGCCACCCGACAGGGCTCTGGGGCCAACGTCCTGACTTTC.

The chain combines TRBV4-2 with TRBJ1-2; maybe TRBD1 (6 bases). Germline CDR1 LGHNA, CDR2 YNFKEQ. V lost 0 bases, J lost 4 bases, and 12 bases lay in between. The length of the CDR3 is 15 residues. The CDR3 region has the DNA TGTGCCAGCAGCCAAGAATCAGGGGTGAGCTATGGCTACACCTTC. It encodes CASSQESGVSYGYTF.

V and J are TRBV19 and TRBJ1-1; no firm D call. V was clipped by 3 bases and J by 5 bases, with 10 bases between them. Germline V lookup: CDR1 LNHDA, CDR2 SQIVND (reference sequence). This CDR3 contains 13 residues. The CDR3 DNA follows: TGTGCCAGTAGTATTGGTCCGGGGACTGAAGCTTTCTTT. Translation: CASSIGPGTEAFF.

In its sample, this clone was seen once. This chain's CDR3 is CASSLALGRGDGYTF. The CDR3 nucleotides read TGTGCCAGCAGCTTAGCGTTGGGCAGGGGAGACGGCTACACCTTC. This chain links TRBV7-9 with TRBJ1-2, with D tentatively TRBD1 (6 bases). The germline gives CDR1 SEHNR, CDR2 FQNEAQ (reference sequence). Trimming removed 0 bases from V and 8 bases from J, with 16 bases in between. CDR3 length: 15 amino acids.

This chain links TRBV2 with TRBJ1-5; D remains unclear. The CDR3 has 12 residues. From germline, CDR1 is SNHLY and CDR2 FYNNEI. V gave up 3 bases and J gave up 6 bases, with 6 bases separating them. CDR3 nucleotide sequence: TGTGCCAGCAGTGATTTGGGTCAGCCCCAGCATTTT. It yields the protein CASSDLGQPQHF.

V gene TRBV9 combines with J gene TRBJ2-7, with D possibly being TRBD1 or TRBD2 (5 bases each). V gave up 4 bases and J gave up 9 bases, with 17 bases separating them. Germline V lookup: CDR1 SGDLS, CDR2 YYNGEE. The CDR3 is 13 residues long. CDR3 amino acids: CASSPGSMGWQYF. The DNA for the CDR3 is TGTGCCAGCAGCCCAGGGAGCATGGGGTGGCAGTACTTC.

The rearrangement uses TRBV11-3 and TRBJ1-2; possible D gene TRBD1, 5 bases. The CDR3 is 13 amino acids. Germline V gene sequence: CDR1 SGHNT, CDR2 YENEEA. Between the trimmed V and J ends, which lost 6 bases and 6 bases, there was a span of 14 bases. CDR3 residues: CASSQGTAHGYTF. The CDR3 region has the DNA TGTGCCAGCAGTCAAGGGACCGCGCATGGCTACACCTTC.

The table lists this clone with a count of one. The genes are TRBV7-9 and TRBJ2-3; a weak D match, TRBD1 (6 bases). The CDR3 has 14 residues. The germline V gene has CDR1 SEHNR and CDR2 FQNEAQ (reference sequence). Trimming stripped 5 bases from V and 9 bases from J, with 18 bases between. The chain's CDR3 is CASSPPEQGRTQYF. CDR3 nucleotides: TGTGCCAGCAGCCCCCCCGAACAGGGAAGAACGCAGTATTTT.

V usage is TRBV7-2 and J usage is TRBJ1-1; possibly TRBD1 for D (5 bases). This CDR3 has 14 residues. Germline loops: CDR1 SGHTA, CDR2 FQGNSA. V dropped 5 bases and J dropped 6 bases, with 16 bases sitting between them. Written as DNA, the CDR3 is TGTGCCAGCAGCCCGATGGGCCGGGGGGCTGAAGCTTTCTTT. Protein sequence: CASSPMGRGAEAFF.

The rearrangement links TRBV30 to TRBJ2-1; perhaps TRBD2 as D (6 bases). The CDR3 consists of 14 residues. V was shortened by 2 bases and J by 7 bases, with 15 bases between the two germline ends. In germline, CDR1 is GTSNPN, CDR2 SVGIG (reference sequence). The CDR3 region has the DNA TGTGCCTGGAGTACGGACTGGGGGGATAATGAGCAGTTCTTC. Protein sequence: CAWSTDWGDNEQFF.